This is a list of T cell receptor beta chains from one sample in a study of T-cell memory formation after mild COVID-19. MiXCR was run by TCRdb on the 5' RACE reads, yielding one entry per CDR3 protein. The table shows roughly 120,000 distinct CDR3 sequences, with approximately 15% occurring only once. Sequencing was done on a sample of PBMCs or a T cell subset sorted from them (not recorded which). The receptors were sampled from an adult woman who had mild COVID-19 (a few samples of this study predate the infection). Cell type and time point are not known. The CDR3 runs from the conserved cysteine through the conserved F or W. Each record gives: CDR3 length, D gene, V gene, clone size, J gene, CDR3 DNA, CDR3 protein. D genes are given only for firm matches. For some rows the clone size is stated as once, few or many, or as a class when expanded; others skip it.

length: 16; D: TRBD2; V: TRBV27; size: many; J: TRBJ2-1; DNA: TGTGCCAGCAGTCTGACGGGACTAGCGGACTACAATGAGCAGTTCTTC; CDR3: CASSLTGLADYNEQFF
length: 15; D: TRBD1; V: TRBV6-5; size: -; J: TRBJ1-4; DNA: TGTGCCAGCAGTTCCTACGGGACAGGGGAAGAAAAACTGTTTTTT; CDR3: CASSSYGTGEEKLFF
length: 15; D: -; V: TRBV5-1; size: few; J: TRBJ1-1; DNA: TGCGCCAGCAGCTTGGGGCCGGGAATGAACACTGAAGCTTTCTTT; CDR3: CASSLGPGMNTEAFF
length: 12; D: -; V: TRBV7-9; size: -; J: TRBJ2-3; DNA: TGTGCCAGCAGCGGGGTCCCAGATACGCAGTATTTT; CDR3: CASSGVPDTQYF
length: 14; D: -; V: TRBV2; size: -; J: TRBJ2-1; DNA: TGTGCCAGCAGTGAATTAGGCTCCTACAATGAGCAGTTCTTC; CDR3: CASSELGSYNEQFF
length: 19; D: TRBD2; V: TRBV3-1; size: -; J: TRBJ2-3; DNA: TGTGCCAGCAGCCAAGGAGGGACTAGCGGGGGGGGAAGCACAGATACGCAGTATTTT; CDR3: CASSQGGTSGGGSTDTQYF
length: 12; D: -; V: TRBV6-2/TRBV6-3; size: -; J: TRBJ2-4; DNA: TGTGCCAGCAGTTACTCTGGAAACATTCAGTACTTC; CDR3: CASSYSGNIQYF
length: 13; D: -; V: TRBV6-5; size: -; J: TRBJ1-2; DNA: TGTGCCAGCCTTGGGTCAGGGGATCATGGCTACACCTTC; CDR3: CASLGSGDHGYTF
length: 15; D: -; V: TRBV18; size: few; J: TRBJ2-1; DNA: TGTGCCAGCTCATCAGAAACAGCCGTCGGCGGTGAGCAGTTCTTC; CDR3: CASSSETAVGGEQFF
length: 15; D: -; V: TRBV15; size: few; J: TRBJ2-3; DNA: TGTGCCACCAGCAGAGATCCCCAGGGAACAGATACGCAGTATTTT; CDR3: CATSRDPQGTDTQYF
length: 14; D: TRBD1; V: TRBV7-6; size: -; J: TRBJ2-5; DNA: TGTGCCAGCAGCTTCATGGGACAGGGACAGACCCAGTACTTC; CDR3: CASSFMGQGQTQYF
length: 12; D: -; V: TRBV5-1; size: -; J: TRBJ1-1; DNA: TGCGCCAGCAGCTCTGCGGCAACTGAAGCTTTCTTT; CDR3: CASSSAATEAFF
length: 16; D: -; V: TRBV9; size: -; J: TRBJ2-1; DNA: TGTGCCAGCAGCGCTTATCTAGCCCCGGACATCAATGAGCAGTTCTTC; CDR3: CASSAYLAPDINEQFF
length: 13; D: -; V: TRBV20-1; size: -; J: TRBJ2-4; DNA: TGCAGTGTTCCCCTAGGGCAGGGTAACATTCAGTACTTC; CDR3: CSVPLGQGNIQYF
length: 14; D: TRBD2; V: TRBV24-1; size: -; J: TRBJ2-1; DNA: TGTGCCACCACTCCCGGGGGGAGCGACAATGAGCAGTTCTTC; CDR3: CATTPGGSDNEQFF
length: 15; D: TRBD1; V: TRBV25-1; size: few; J: TRBJ1-4; DNA: TGTGCCAGCCGTGCCGACAGGGGGTTTAATGAAAAACTGTTTTTT; CDR3: CASRADRGFNEKLFF
length: 16; D: TRBD2; V: TRBV7-9; size: few; J: TRBJ2-1; DNA: TGTGCCAGCAGCCCCCCGACTAGCGGGGAGAGGCGTGAGCAGTTCTTC; CDR3: CASSPPTSGERREQFF
length: 15; D: -; V: TRBV7-9; size: few; J: TRBJ2-1; DNA: TGTGCCAGCAGCTCCACTGAGAGAAATTACAATGAGCAGTTCTTC; CDR3: CASSSTERNYNEQFF
length: 13; D: -; V: TRBV4-1; size: -; J: TRBJ2-7; DNA: TGCGCCAGCAGCCAAGGACTGAACTACGAGCAGTACTTC; CDR3: CASSQGLNYEQYF
length: 15; D: -; V: TRBV23-1; size: -; J: TRBJ2-1; DNA: TGCGCCAGCAGTCCCAACAGAGGCTCCTACAATGAGCAGTTCTTC; CDR3: CASSPNRGSYNEQFF
length: 15; D: -; V: TRBV27; size: few; J: TRBJ2-7; DNA: TGTGCCAGCAGTTCCCTTCTGGACAGTACCTACGAGCAGTACTTC; CDR3: CASSSLLDSTYEQYF
length: 12; D: -; V: TRBV5-1; size: -; J: TRBJ2-7; DNA: TGCGCCAGCAGGGGGACCCTCTACGAGCAGTACTTC; CDR3: CASRGTLYEQYF
length: 16; D: TRBD2; V: TRBV24-1; size: -; J: TRBJ2-1; DNA: TGTGCCACCAGTGATCGGACTAGCGGGAGAAACAATGAGCAGTTCTTC; CDR3: CATSDRTSGRNNEQFF
length: 17; D: TRBD1; V: TRBV3-1; size: few; J: TRBJ2-7; DNA: TGTGCCAGCAGCCAAGGATTGTGGACAGGAAGTACCTACGAGCAGTACTTC; CDR3: CASSQGLWTGSTYEQYF
length: 17; D: TRBD2; V: TRBV5-6; size: -; J: TRBJ2-7; DNA: TGTGCCAGCAGCTTTCCAGCGGGAGGGCCGAGAACCTACGAGCAGTACTTC; CDR3: CASSFPAGGPRTYEQYF
length: 15; D: -; V: TRBV3-1; size: -; J: TRBJ1-5; DNA: TGTGCCAGCAGCCAAGATGGAGTTAGCAATCAGCCCCAGCATTTT; CDR3: CASSQDGVSNQPQHF
length: 10; D: TRBD1; V: TRBV20-1; size: few; J: TRBJ2-1; DNA: TGCAGTGCCGTGGCGGACAGGGTGTTCTTC; CDR3: CSAVADRVFF
length: 14; D: -; V: TRBV20-1; size: few; J: TRBJ2-7; DNA: TGCAGTGCTAGGGGGCGGGATCTCTCCTACGAGCAGTACTTC; CDR3: CSARGRDLSYEQYF